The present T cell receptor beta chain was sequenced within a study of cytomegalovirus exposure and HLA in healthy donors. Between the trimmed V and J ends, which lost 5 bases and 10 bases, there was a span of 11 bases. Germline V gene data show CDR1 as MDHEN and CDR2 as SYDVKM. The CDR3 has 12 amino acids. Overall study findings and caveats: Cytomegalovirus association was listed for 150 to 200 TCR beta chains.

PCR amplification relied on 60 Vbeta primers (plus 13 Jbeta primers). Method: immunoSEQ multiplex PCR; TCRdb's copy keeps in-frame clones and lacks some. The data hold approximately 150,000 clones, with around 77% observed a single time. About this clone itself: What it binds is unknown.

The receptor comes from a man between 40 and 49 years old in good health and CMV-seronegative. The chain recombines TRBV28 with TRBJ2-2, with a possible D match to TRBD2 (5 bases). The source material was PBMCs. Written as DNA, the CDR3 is TGTGCCAGCAGTCAGCGGAACGAGGAGCTGTTTTTT. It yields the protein CASSQRNEELFF.